The 10 T cell receptor beta chains in this list originate from one sample, sequenced in a study of cytomegalovirus exposure and HLA in healthy donors. The PCR made use of 60 Vbeta and 13 Jbeta primers. Libraries were prepared by immunoSEQ multiplex PCR; TCRdb keeps only in-frame clonotypes and omits some of them. Altogether 180,000 or so clones are present, about 75% being singletons, with the ten largest covering roughly 6%. Input material: PBMCs. The receptors were gathered from a man aged 35 to 55 in good health and CMV-seropositive.

This clone has a single count. The chain has TRBV15 and TRBJ1-2; TRBD1 might be the D (5 bases). CDR1 and CDR2 (germline): LNHNV, YYDKDF (reference sequence). CDR3 length equals 16 residues. V gave up 0 bases and J gave up 6 bases, with 17 bases separating them. CDR3 region: CATSRDRAGPSNGYTF. For the CDR3, the DNA is TGTGCCACCAGCAGAGATCGGGCGGGACCCTCTAATGGCTACACCTTC.

The V and J genes are TRBV28 and TRBJ1-5; weak D call: TRBD1 (6 bases). V was pared by 2 bases and J by 4 bases, with 24 bases between. CDR1 and CDR2 (germline): MDHEN, SYDVKM. This CDR3 comprises 19 residues. The CDR3 region is CASSLGSLGQGLRNQPQHF. The CDR3 nucleotides read TGTGCCAGCAGTTTAGGTAGTTTGGGGCAGGGGCTTCGGAATCAGCCCCAGCATTTT.

The V call is TRBV5-1, the J call TRBJ1-2; no firm D call. This CDR3 spans 14 amino acids. Trimming cost V 4 bases and J 8 bases, with 18 bases left between them. CDR1 is SGHRS, CDR2 YFSETQ, per germline. The CDR3 nucleotides are TGCGCCAGCAGCCTAGCCGAAAAGGTCGGCGGCTACACCTTC. This translates into CASSLAEKVGGYTF.

The chain links TRBV19 to TRBJ1-4; 8 nucleotides line up with TRBD1. Germline CDR1 reads LNHDA; CDR2 reads SQIVND (reference sequence). The V segment lost 4 bases and the J segment 8 bases; nucleotides outside the gene matches: 6. The CDR3 contains 14 residues. CDR3 region: CASSTTGGREKLFF. In DNA form, the CDR3 reads TGTGCCAGTAGTACAACAGGGGGGCGAGAAAAACTGTTTTTT.

J is TRBJ1-1 and V is TRBV7-6; 7 positions agree with TRBD1. The germline V gene encodes CDR1 SGHVS and CDR2 FNYEAQ. Trimming took 5 bases from V and 0 from J; bases not matched to a gene: 3. This CDR3 region has 14 residues. The CDR3, as DNA: TGTGCCAGCAGCCTGGGACAGATGAACACTGAAGCTTTCTTT. It specifies CASSLGQMNTEAFF.

The V gene is TRBV15, the J gene TRBJ1-1; 8 nucleotides align to TRBD1. The germline V gene has CDR1 LNHNV and CDR2 YYDKDF (reference sequence). J was trimmed by 3 bases and V by 3 bases; bases with no gene match: 6. The CDR3 is made up of 15 amino acids. The CDR3 region has the DNA TGTGCCACCAGCAGCCACCAGGGGGCTGACACTGAAGCTTTCTTT. Translating it yields CATSSHQGADTEAFF.

V and J are TRBV27 and TRBJ1-1; 8 nucleotides line up with TRBD1. The junction had 7 bases not matched to a gene; V was cut back by 1 base and J by 3 bases. The CDR3 has 16 amino acids. CDR1 is MNHEY and CDR2 is SMNVEV in the germline V gene (reference sequence). The DNA for the CDR3 is TGTGCCAGCAGTTTATTATTAACAGGGGGTTACACTGAAGCTTTCTTT. This translates into CASSLLLTGGYTEAFF.

This chain connects TRBV5-1 to TRBJ2-2, with TRBD2 matching 10 bases. The CDR3 contains 16 residues. The germline V gene has CDR1 SGHRS and CDR2 YFSETQ. Trimming at V came to 4 bases and at J to 3 bases, leaving 6 bases not matched to a gene. CDR3 residues: CASSPRTSGYTGELFF. DNA for the CDR3: TGCGCCAGCAGCCCTCGGACTAGCGGATACACCGGGGAGCTGTTTTTT. Complete variable domain (other parts from reference TRBV5-1 and TRBJ2-2): KAGVTQTPRYLIKTRGQQVTLSCSPISGHRSVSWYQQTPGQGLQFLFEYFSETQRNKGNFPGRFSGRQFSNSRSEMNVSTLELGDSALYLCASSPRTSGYTGELFFGEGSRLTVL.

The gene calls are TRBV7-2 and TRBJ2-4, with 7 bases identical to TRBD1. Germline loops: CDR1 SGHTA, CDR2 FQGNSA. After removal of 3 bases from V and 8 bases from J, the junction contained 10 bases not matched to a gene. CDR3 length equals 15 residues. The CDR3 spells CASSLGDRAVDIQYF. CDR3 sequence (DNA): TGTGCCAGCAGCTTGGGCGACAGGGCAGTGGACATTCAGTACTTC.

This clone is a singleton in its sample. The chain joins TRBV7-9 to TRBJ2-7; D perhaps matches TRBD1 (5 bases). Germline loops: CDR1 SEHNR, CDR2 FQNEAQ (reference sequence). This CDR3 comprises 14 residues. Trimming took off 5 bases at V and 2 bases at J, with 13 bases between the two ends. The CDR3 region is CASSAPGNPYEQYF. CDR3 coding DNA: TGTGCCAGCAGCGCCCCAGGGAACCCCTACGAGCAGTACTTC.